This TCR beta chain was captured in a study of cytomegalovirus exposure and HLA in healthy donors listed by TCRdb under 2017. Some background on the complete study: A later analysis indicated that the 120 or so validation repertoires were generated on the platform also employed for the 600 to 750 repertoires of the first cohort. The aim of the study was to test whether cataloging public T cell receptors could identify signatures of past pathogen exposure. Along with the approximately 700-subject first cohort, a separate validation cohort of 120 different subjects was used. To predict cytomegalovirus infection status, the study brought together high-throughput TCR immunosequencing, statistical association of individual TCRs with disease status, and machine learning.

Separate from the roughly 650-subject first cohort, the validation cohort of roughly 110 subjects was the group to which the donors belonged. The library relied on the immunoSEQ multiplex PCR assay. The original pipeline was this. A statistical classification framework was developed to diagnose cytomegalovirus status using the catalog of TCR beta chain sequences. TCRdb retrieved this table from immuneACCESS and kept in-frame rearrangements only. Not all clones are present; in checked studies, unresolved V genes account for under half, and no reason is known for the remainder. V and J calls and clone size are given by that table; D and trimming were obtained from the DNA. The sample data list 150,000 to 200,000 clones, and almost 85% of these were observed just once. Clones ranked in the top ten supply about 9.4% of the sample. Study-level results and caveats: Three of the identified cytomegalovirus-associated TCR beta chains were confirmed in vitro to be specific for cytomegalovirus antigens. In a later analysis, TCRs clustered in the first cohort were found to also tend to co-occur in the roughly 130 validation repertoires, with 90% to 95% of cluster scores above 0. The authors suggested that the approach could potentially be generalized to other disease states and immunological phenotypes. The validation cohort had no HLA typing available for a later analysis, so co-occurrence within that cohort was assessed over all 120 or so repertoires. Most TCR sequences were seen in very few donors, while some public TCRs were found in many individuals. The classifier was reported to diagnose cytomegalovirus status with high specificity and sensitivity in both the original cohort and the validation cohort. The study listed 164 TCR beta chains as associated with cytomegalovirus.

This clone occurred once. Its antigen is still unknown. Base qualities are not recorded, but no much larger clone differs from it by a single base. Spanning cysteine to phenylalanine, the CDR3 consists of 14 amino acids. Here the CDR3 DNA is all that survives: 42 bases in frame from base 1. At the junction V is shortened by 5 bases and J by 8 bases; bases outside the gene matches: 2. CDR1 and CDR2 are drawn from the germline V gene (reference sequence): MNHEY, SMNVEV. The TCR comes from a man aged 25-45 years in good health and CMV-seropositive. Input material: PBMCs. Recombination connected TRBV27 to TRBJ2-4; 14 central nucleotides agree with TRBD2. Here is the DNA: TGTGCCAGCAGTCCGGGACTAGCGGGGGACATTCAGTACTTC. Its protein reads: CASSPGLAGDIQYF.